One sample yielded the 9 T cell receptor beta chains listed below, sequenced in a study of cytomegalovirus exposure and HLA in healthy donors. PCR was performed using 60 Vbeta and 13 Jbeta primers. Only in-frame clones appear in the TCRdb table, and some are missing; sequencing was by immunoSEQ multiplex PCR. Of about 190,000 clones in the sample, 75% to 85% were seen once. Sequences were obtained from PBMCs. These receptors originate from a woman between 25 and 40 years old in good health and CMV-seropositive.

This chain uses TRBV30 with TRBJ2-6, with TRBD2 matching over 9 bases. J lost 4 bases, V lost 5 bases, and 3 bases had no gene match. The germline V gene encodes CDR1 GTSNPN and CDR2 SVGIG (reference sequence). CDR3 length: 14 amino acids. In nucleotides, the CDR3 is TGTGCCTGGGCGGGGGGGAGAGGGGCCAACGTCCTGACTTTC. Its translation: CAWAGGRGANVLTF.

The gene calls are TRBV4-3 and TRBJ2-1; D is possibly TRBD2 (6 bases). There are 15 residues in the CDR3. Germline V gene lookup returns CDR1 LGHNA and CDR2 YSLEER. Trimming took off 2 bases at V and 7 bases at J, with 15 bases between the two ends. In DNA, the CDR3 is TGCGCCAGCAGCCAAATGAGGGGTCGGGAGAATGAGCAGTTCTTC. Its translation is CASSQMRGRENEQFF.

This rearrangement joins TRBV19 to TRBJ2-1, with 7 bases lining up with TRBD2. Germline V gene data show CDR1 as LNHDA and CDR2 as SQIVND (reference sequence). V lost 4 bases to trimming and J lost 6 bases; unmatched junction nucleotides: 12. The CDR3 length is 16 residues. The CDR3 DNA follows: TGTGCCAGTAGTACATACTTGGCGGGGGACGTCAATGAGCAGTTCTTC. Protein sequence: CASSTYLAGDVNEQFF.

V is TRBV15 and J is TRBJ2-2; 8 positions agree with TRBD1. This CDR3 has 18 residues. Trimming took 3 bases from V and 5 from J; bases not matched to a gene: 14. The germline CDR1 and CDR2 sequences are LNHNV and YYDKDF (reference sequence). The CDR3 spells CATSSRWDRKGRTGELFF. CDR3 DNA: TGTGCCACCAGCAGCCGTTGGGACAGGAAGGGGAGAACCGGGGAGCTGTTTTTT.

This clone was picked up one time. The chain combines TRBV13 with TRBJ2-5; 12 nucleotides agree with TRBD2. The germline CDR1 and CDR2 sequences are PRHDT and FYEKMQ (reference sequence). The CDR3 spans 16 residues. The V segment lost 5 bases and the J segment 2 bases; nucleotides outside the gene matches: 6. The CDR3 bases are TGTGCCAGCAGCCCCAGGACTAGCGGGGAGCAAGAGACCCAGTACTTC. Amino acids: CASSPRTSGEQETQYF.

In nucleotides, the CDR3 is TGTGCCAGCAGCTTAGGGGACAGCAATTCACCCCTCCACTTT. This encodes CASSLGDSNSPLHF. This chain links TRBV7-9 with TRBJ1-6, with TRBD1 matching 7 bases. The CDR3 loop spans 14 amino acids. CDR1 and CDR2 from the germline V gene are SEHNR and FQNEAQ (reference sequence). Germline trimming cut 1 base from V and 7 bases from J; bases unmatched to any gene: 1.

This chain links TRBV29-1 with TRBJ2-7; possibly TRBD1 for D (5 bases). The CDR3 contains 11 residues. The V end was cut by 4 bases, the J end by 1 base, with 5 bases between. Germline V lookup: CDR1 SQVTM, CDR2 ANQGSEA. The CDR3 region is CSVGQSYEQYF. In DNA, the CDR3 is TGCAGCGTTGGACAGTCCTACGAGCAGTACTTC.

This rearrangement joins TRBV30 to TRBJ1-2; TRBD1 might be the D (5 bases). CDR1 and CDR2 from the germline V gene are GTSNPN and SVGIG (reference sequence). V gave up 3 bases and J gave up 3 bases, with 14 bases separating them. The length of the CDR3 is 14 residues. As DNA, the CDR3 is TGTGCCTGGAGCCAGGGCCCCTGGGACTATGGCTACACCTTC. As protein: CAWSQGPWDYGYTF.

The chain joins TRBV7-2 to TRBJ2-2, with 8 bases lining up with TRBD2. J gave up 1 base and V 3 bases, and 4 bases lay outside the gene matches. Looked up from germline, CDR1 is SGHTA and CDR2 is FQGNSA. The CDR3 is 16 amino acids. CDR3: CASSFGLAGNTGELFF. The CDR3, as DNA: TGTGCCAGCAGCTTTGGTCTAGCGGGGAACACCGGGGAGCTGTTTTTT.